The 32 T cell receptor beta chains below all came from one sample that was sequenced in a study of blood T cell repertoires in COVID-19. Method: immunoSEQ multiplex PCR; TCRdb's copy keeps in-frame clones and lacks some. The table lists about 330,000 clones, over 75% of them singletons. The sequenced material came from PBMCs or T cells enriched from blood (not recorded which). The receptor set was obtained from a woman aged 18 to 35 who had recovered from COVID-19.

V is TRBV10-1 and J is TRBJ2-1; 8 positions agree with TRBD2. This CDR3 region has 15 residues. With 3 bases clipped from V and 7 bases from J, the junction kept 8 bases outside the gene matches. The germline gives CDR1 WNHNN, CDR2 SYGVQD (reference sequence). CDR3 DNA: TGCGCCAGCAGTGATTCTAGCGGGTTCGATAATGAGCAGTTCTTC. Its protein is CASSDSSGFDNEQFF.

V gene TRBV5-1 combines with J gene TRBJ1-1, with D unresolved. Looked up from germline, CDR1 is SGHRS and CDR2 is YFSETQ. The CDR3 is made up of 13 amino acids. V was trimmed by 0 bases and J by 4 bases, leaving 7 bases between them. This chain's CDR3 is CASSLALSTEAFF. CDR3 DNA sequence: TGCGCCAGCAGCTTGGCCCTATCCACTGAAGCTTTCTTT.

The rearrangement links TRBV27 to TRBJ1-5; perhaps TRBD1 as D (5 bases). Germline assignment: CDR1 MNHEY and CDR2 SMNVEV (reference sequence). The CDR3 runs 16 residues. Between the trimmed V and J ends, which lost 1 base and 2 bases, there was a span of 12 bases. Here the CDR3 DNA reads TGTGCCAGCAGTTTATTTGGGGCTAACGGCAATCAGCCCCAGCATTTT. Encoded protein: CASSLFGANGNQPQHF.

The chain recombines TRBV6-5 with TRBJ1-6; possible D gene TRBD1, 6 bases. The CDR3 extends over 13 amino acids. Between the trimmed V and J ends, which lost 10 bases and 5 bases, there was a span of 12 bases. CDR1 MNHEY and CDR2 SVGAGI come from the germline V gene. CDR3 residues: CAIMKGDNSPLHF. CDR3 coding DNA: TGTGCCATCATGAAGGGGGATAATTCACCCCTCCACTTT.

The V gene is TRBV30, the J gene TRBJ1-2, with D hard to call. CDR1 and CDR2 from the germline V gene are GTSNPN and SVGIG (reference sequence). The ends were cut back, 0 bases at V and 6 bases at J, with 5 bases in the middle. This CDR3 is 11 amino acids long. The CDR3 DNA reads as TGTGCCTGGAGTGTACAAAATGGCTACACCTTC. Protein: CAWSVQNGYTF.

J is TRBJ1-6 and V is TRBV27; unclear D gene. The CDR3 runs to 17 residues. Looked up from germline, CDR1 is MNHEY and CDR2 is SMNVEV (reference sequence). Trimming shortened V by 1 base and J by 7 bases, and 17 bases separated the two germline ends. In nucleotides, the CDR3 is TGTGCCAGCAGTTTATTTTCAACTTCCGAGCCCAATTCACCCCTCCACTTT. Amino acids: CASSLFSTSEPNSPLHF.

V is TRBV11-3 and J is TRBJ1-1; D call uncertain. The germline V gene encodes CDR1 SGHNT and CDR2 YENEEA. V was cut by 5 bases and J by 1 base, with 8 bases left in between. The CDR3 is 13 amino acids. CDR3: CASSPSPNTEAFF. For the CDR3, the DNA is TGTGCCAGCAGCCCAAGCCCGAACACTGAAGCTTTCTTT.

V usage is TRBV10-3 and J usage is TRBJ2-7, with 8 bases that match TRBD1. The V and J ends lost 6 bases and 2 bases, in that order; junction bases with no gene match: 3. Per germline, CDR1 ENHRY and CDR2 SYGVKD. The length of the CDR3 is 13 residues. The CDR3 loop is CAIRDRVAYEQYF. DNA of the CDR3: TGTGCCATCAGGGACAGGGTAGCCTACGAGCAGTACTTC.

This clone was seen a single time. J is TRBJ2-2 and V is TRBV10-1; D gene ambiguous. CDR3 length: 14 residues. V gave up 5 bases and J gave up 0 bases, with 7 bases separating them. In germline, CDR1 is WNHNN, CDR2 SYGVQD (reference sequence). DNA of the CDR3: TGCGCCAGCAGTCCGGGTCCGAACACCGGGGAGCTGTTTTTT. This codes for CASSPGPNTGELFF.

The chain couples TRBV30 to TRBJ1-1; D call uncertain. Trimming left V 4 bases short and J 4 bases short, with 10 bases between. The CDR3 contains 12 residues. Germline V CDR1 and CDR2: GTSNPN, SVGIG (reference sequence). The DNA of the CDR3 is TGTGCCTGGAACGAGGGCGGCACTGAAGCTTTCTTT. The encoded protein is CAWNEGGTEAFF. Drawing the rest from reference TRBV30 and TRBJ1-1, the complete variable domain is SQTIHQWPATLVQPVGSPLSLECTVEGTSNPNLYWYRQAAGRGLQLLFYSVGIGQISSEVPQNLSASRPQDRQFILSSKKLLLSDSGFYLCAWNEGGTEAFFGQGTRLTVV.

Only a few counts were recorded for this clone. This chain joins TRBV5-1 and TRBJ2-7; 7 nucleotides agree with TRBD1. Trimming at V came to 2 bases and at J to 1 base, leaving 3 bases not matched to a gene. The CDR3 length is 14 residues. Germline V CDR1 and CDR2: SGHRS, YFSETQ. Here the CDR3 DNA reads TGCGCCAGCAGCTTATGGGACAGATCCTACGAGCAGTACTTC. Its translation is CASSLWDRSYEQYF. The variable domain in full, with the rest retrieved from reference TRBV5-1 and TRBJ2-7, is KAGVTQTPRYLIKTRGQQVTLSCSPISGHRSVSWYQQTPGQGLQFLFEYFSETQRNKGNFPGRFSGRQFSNSRSEMNVSTLELGDSALYLCASSLWDRSYEQYFGPGTRLTVT.

The chain carries TRBV27 and TRBJ2-7; TRBD1 matches at 9 bases. The CDR3 is 16 amino acids. With V trimmed by 5 bases and J by 7 bases, 15 bases remained unmatched. Germline assignment: CDR1 MNHEY and CDR2 SMNVEV (reference sequence). CDR3 DNA sequence: TGTGCCAGCAGTCCAAACAGTGGGACAGGGATAGGGGAGCAGTACTTC. Translation: CASSPNSGTGIGEQYF.

The CDR3, as DNA: TGTGCCAGCAGTGAAATTAGGACAAGGAGCTACAATGAGCAGTTCTTC. This gives the protein CASSEIRTRSYNEQFF. The rearrangement joins TRBV25-1 to TRBJ2-1; possible D gene TRBD1, 5 bases. Germline V gene lookup returns CDR1 MGHDK and CDR2 SYGVNS. The CDR3 loop spans 16 amino acids. The V end was cut by 2 bases, the J end by 3 bases, with 14 bases between.

The chain has TRBV18 and TRBJ1-6; D is possibly TRBD1 (5 bases). Germline V gene lookup returns CDR1 KGHSH and CDR2 LQKENI. V lost 3 bases and J 5 bases, leaving 14 bases between the germline ends. This CDR3 is built from 16 residues. In DNA, the CDR3 is TGTGCCAGCTCACCTCGGCAGGGTTTCCATAATTCACCCCTCCACTTT. This translates into CASSPRQGFHNSPLHF.

The CDR3 sequence: CASSPREGRNTEAFF. CDR3 coding DNA: TGTGCCAGCAGCCCCCGCGAGGGTAGAAACACTGAAGCTTTCTTT. This chain uses TRBV7-8 with TRBJ1-1; D not certain. Germline V lookup: CDR1 SGHVS, CDR2 FQNEAQ. This CDR3 spans 15 amino acids. V lost 5 bases, J lost 2 bases, and 15 bases lay in between.

J is TRBJ1-2 and V is TRBV3-1 (or the pseudogene TRBV3-2), with D unresolved. Germline CDR1 and CDR2: LGHDT and YNNKEL (reference sequence). This CDR3 spans 14 amino acids. Trimming took off 5 bases at V and 4 bases at J, with 14 bases between the two ends. The CDR3: CASSSLIRGYGYTF. The CDR3 DNA follows: TGTGCCAGCAGCAGCCTTATTCGTGGCTATGGCTACACCTTC.

Concerning this clone: This sample also contains other DNA sequences that code for the same CDR3. J is TRBJ1-5 and V is TRBV3-1 (or the pseudogene TRBV3-2), with TRBD1 matching 7 bases. Trimming took 3 bases from V and 6 from J; bases not matched to a gene: 2. The length of the CDR3 is 13 residues. The germline CDR1 and CDR2 sequences are LGHDT and YNNKEL (reference sequence). CDR3 sequence (DNA): TGTGCCAGCAGCCAGACAGGGAGTCAGCCCCAGCATTTT. Protein: CASSQTGSQPQHF.

The V gene is TRBV30, the J gene TRBJ1-2; 9 positions match TRBD1. Germline V lookup: CDR1 GTSNPN, CDR2 SVGIG (reference sequence). The V gene end was trimmed by 5 bases and the J gene end by 8 bases; junction bases not matched to a gene: 9. CDR3 size: 13 residues. The CDR3 nucleotides read TGTGCCTGGGACGAACAGGGGGCGCGGGGCTACACCTTC. Amino acids: CAWDEQGARGYTF.

The CDR3 loop is CASSSGSSNQPQHF. In nucleotides, the CDR3 is TGTGCCAGCAGCTCCGGGAGTAGCAATCAGCCCCAGCATTTT. The chain employs TRBV5-5 and TRBJ1-5; D gene ambiguous. The CDR3 is 14 residues long. Trimming left V 3 bases short and J 0 bases short, with 7 bases between. In germline, CDR1 is SGHKS, CDR2 YYEKEE (reference sequence).

The chain couples TRBV10-2 to TRBJ1-2, with TRBD1 as a possible D gene (5 bases). The germline V gene has CDR1 WSHSY and CDR2 SAAADI. This CDR3 has 13 amino acids. Trimming removed 5 bases from V and 5 bases from J, with 12 bases in between. The CDR3 reads CASSTPPGYGYTF. The CDR3 DNA sequence: TGCGCCAGCAGTACGCCTCCAGGGTATGGCTACACCTTC.

The chain has TRBV13 and TRBJ1-2; 7 positions agree with TRBD1. This CDR3 has 14 residues. Per germline, CDR1 PRHDT and CDR2 FYEKMQ (reference sequence). V lost 5 bases to trimming and J lost 7 bases; unmatched junction nucleotides: 10. CDR3 amino acids: CASSPGTAFRGYTF. The CDR3 nucleotides read TGTGCCAGCAGCCCCGGGACAGCCTTCCGTGGCTACACCTTC.

The chain joins TRBV24-1 to TRBJ1-1; D is possibly TRBD1 (5 bases). The CDR3 spans 13 residues. The V gene's germline CDR1 is KGHDR and CDR2 SFDVKD. Trimming took 4 bases from V and 7 from J, leaving 12 bases between them. The CDR3 loop reads CATSDPGGSEAFF. DNA for the CDR3: TGTGCCACCAGTGACCCGGGGGGGAGTGAAGCTTTCTTT.

This chain uses TRBV3-1 (or the pseudogene TRBV3-2) with TRBJ2-7, with TRBD2 matching 8 bases. The J segment lost 6 bases and the V segment lost 4 bases, leaving 8 bases of the junction unmatched. The CDR3 length is 14 residues. Germline CDR1 reads LGHDT; CDR2 reads YNNKEL (reference sequence). CDR3 sequence: CASSPSGGVSEQYF. The CDR3 DNA reads as TGTGCCAGCAGCCCCTCGGGGGGGGTTTCCGAGCAGTACTTC.

This sequence joins TRBV3-1 (or the pseudogene TRBV3-2) and TRBJ2-7; the match to TRBD2 covers 15 bases. The CDR3 has 19 amino acids. V was clipped by 1 base and J by 3 bases; unmatched bases: 10. Germline CDR1 and CDR2: LGHDT and YNNKEL (reference sequence). This chain's CDR3 is CASSQVGLAGGRPSYEQYF. The CDR3 DNA reads TGTGCCAGCAGCCAAGTGGGACTAGCGGGGGGCCGCCCGAGCTACGAGCAGTACTTC.

This clone was picked up one time. The V and J genes are TRBV7-6 and TRBJ2-1; D is undetermined. V lost 1 base and J lost 7, with 8 bases in between. Germline loops: CDR1 SGHVS, CDR2 FNYEAQ. CDR3 length equals 13 residues. CDR3 in DNA: TGTGCCAGCAGCTTAGGCCGAGTGAATGAGCAGTTCTTC. Residues: CASSLGRVNEQFF. The variable domain in full, completed from reference TRBV7-6 and TRBJ2-1, reads GAGVSQSPRYKVTKRGQDVALRCDPISGHVSLYWYRQALGQGPEFLTYFNYEAQQDKSGLPNDRFSAERPEGSISTLTIQRTEQRDSAMYRCASSLGRVNEQFFGPGTRLTVL.

This clone was seen just once. The J gene is TRBJ2-1, the V gene TRBV19; D perhaps matches TRBD1 (6 bases). The CDR3 spans 13 residues. Germline V lookup: CDR1 LNHDA, CDR2 SQIVND (reference sequence). The V and J ends lost 5 bases and 8 bases respectively, with 13 bases between them. CDR3 loop: CASSLGSGDEQFF. The CDR3 DNA sequence: TGTGCCAGTAGTTTGGGGTCAGGGGATGAGCAGTTCTTC.

This sequence joins TRBV11-3 and TRBJ1-1; D is undetermined. Trimming pared 5 bases from V and 3 bases from J, leaving 13 bases between. Per germline, CDR1 SGHNT and CDR2 YENEEA. The CDR3 runs 14 residues. In DNA, the CDR3 is TGTGCCAGCAGCCCGAGGGCCAAGGACACTGAAGCTTTCTTT. Residues: CASSPRAKDTEAFF. The variable domain in full, completed from reference TRBV11-3 and TRBJ1-1, reads EAGVVQSPRYKIIEKKQPVAFWCNPISGHNTLYWYLQNLGQGPELLIRYENEEAVDDSQLPKDRFSAERLKGVDSTLKIQPAELGDSAVYLCASSPRAKDTEAFFGQGTRLTVV.

The genes are TRBV2 and TRBJ2-3; TRBD2 is a possible D gene (6 bases). V was pared by 2 bases and J by 9 bases, with 9 bases between. The CDR3 is 12 amino acids. CDR1 and CDR2 from the germline V gene are SNHLY and FYNNEI. The CDR3 coding sequence is TGTGCCAGCAGTGAATTGGCGGGGACGCAGTATTTT. Translating gives CASSELAGTQYF.

Only one count was recorded for this clone. This chain links TRBV2 with TRBJ2-7; no firm D call. The CDR3 is 14 residues long. The germline V and J ends were trimmed by 7 bases and 0 bases, with 13 bases remaining between them. Per the germline V gene, CDR1 is SNHLY and CDR2 is FYNNEI. CDR3 in DNA: TGTGCCAGCATCGGCCAGGCCCGCTCCTACGAGCAGTACTTC. It is translated as CASIGQARSYEQYF.

In this sample, this clone turned up a few times. This chain links TRBV2 with TRBJ1-5; D not resolved. V was shortened by 8 bases and J by 3 bases, with 11 bases between the two germline ends. CDR1 is SNHLY and CDR2 is FYNNEI in the germline V gene. The CDR3 totals 13 residues. The CDR3 spells CASALENNQPQHF. The CDR3 nucleotides read TGTGCCAGCGCGTTGGAGAACAATCAGCCCCAGCATTTT.

The rearrangement joins TRBV5-1 to TRBJ2-3, with 9 nucleotides matching TRBD2. This CDR3 has 16 amino acids. Germline CDR1 is SGHRS and CDR2 is YFSETQ. With V trimmed by 0 bases and J by 0 bases, 2 bases remained unmatched. The CDR3 sequence: CASSLGLAVSTDTQYF. CDR3 coding DNA: TGCGCCAGCAGCTTGGGACTAGCGGTTAGCACAGATACGCAGTATTTT.

The CDR3 region is CASSQGADPGPPEAFF. CDR3 nucleotides: TGCGCCAGCAGCCAAGGAGCGGACCCGGGTCCTCCTGAAGCTTTCTTT. This chain links TRBV4-1 with TRBJ1-1; D ambiguous. The CDR3 runs 16 residues. In germline, CDR1 is MGHRA, CDR2 YSYEKL. The ends were cut back, 1 base at V and 6 bases at J, with 18 bases in the middle.